This is a list of T cell receptor beta chains from one sample in a study of cytomegalovirus exposure and HLA in healthy donors. Data came from immunoSEQ multiplex PCR; TCRdb stores just in-frame clones and leaves some out. The table records over 100,000 clones, 82% of them present only once. The sequencing sample was made of PBMCs. These receptor sequences come from a woman in her forties or fifties in good health and CMV-seropositive. The CDR3 runs from the conserved cysteine through the conserved F or W. D genes are given only for firm matches. Clone size is given for some rows only: seen once, a few or many times, or a class if the clone is expanded.

d_gene	abundance	v_gene	j_gene	CDR3aa
NA	once	TRBV7-2	TRBJ1-4	CASSLQGSYEKLFF
TRBD2	NA	TRBV4-1	TRBJ2-3	CASSQEGIAGGFTDTQYF
NA	NA	TRBV9	TRBJ2-5	CASSQSPTDQETQYF
NA	NA	TRBV13	TRBJ2-3	CASSRREFRADTQYF
NA	NA	TRBV28	TRBJ1-4	CASSQGFEEKLFF
NA	NA	TRBV6-5	TRBJ2-7	CASSYSDGAYEQYF
NA	once	TRBV6-5	TRBJ2-7	CASSSSGFSYEQYF
NA	NA	TRBV15	TRBJ1-2	CATSRDWRGNYGYTF
NA	few	TRBV13	TRBJ2-3	CASSSPGRDTQYF
TRBD2	NA	TRBV7-3	TRBJ2-3	CASSPLGGADTQYF
NA	NA	TRBV7-3	TRBJ1-1	CASSLMGQGTEAFF
TRBD1	NA	TRBV7-3	TRBJ2-4	CASSSGQGLNIQYF
NA	NA	TRBV9	TRBJ2-3	CASSVGLTTDTQYF
TRBD1	NA	TRBV27	TRBJ1-3	CASRWTGTSGNTIYF
TRBD2	NA	TRBV9	TRBJ2-7	CASSSGLDNEQYF
TRBD2	few	TRBV6-5	TRBJ2-3	CASSYAGAGLTDTQYF
NA	NA	TRBV5-1	TRBJ1-1	CASRTQGASTEAFF
NA	once	TRBV11-3	TRBJ2-3	CASSSGTSTDTQYF
TRBD1	NA	TRBV7-8	TRBJ2-7	CASSFDRVETAYF
NA	NA	TRBV11-3	TRBJ2-1	CASSPGGDNEQFF